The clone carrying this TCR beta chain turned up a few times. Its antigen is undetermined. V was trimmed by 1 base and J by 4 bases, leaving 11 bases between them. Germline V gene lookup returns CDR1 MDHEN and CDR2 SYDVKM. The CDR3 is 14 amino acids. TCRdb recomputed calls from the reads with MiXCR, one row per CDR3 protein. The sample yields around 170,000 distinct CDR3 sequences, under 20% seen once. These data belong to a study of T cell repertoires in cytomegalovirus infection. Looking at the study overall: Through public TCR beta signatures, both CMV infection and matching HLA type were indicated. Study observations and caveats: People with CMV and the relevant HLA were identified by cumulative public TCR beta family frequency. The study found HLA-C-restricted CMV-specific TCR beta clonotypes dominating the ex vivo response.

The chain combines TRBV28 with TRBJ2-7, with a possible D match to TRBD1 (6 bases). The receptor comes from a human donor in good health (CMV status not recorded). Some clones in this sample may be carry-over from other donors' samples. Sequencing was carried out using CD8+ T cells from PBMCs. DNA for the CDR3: TGTGCCAGCAGTTTATTGGGGGCGAAATACGAGCAGTACTTC. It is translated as CASSLLGAKYEQYF.